The 25 T cell receptor beta chains below come from one sample, sequenced in a study of blood T cell repertoires in COVID-19. Clones were read by immunoSEQ multiplex PCR, and TCRdb kept only the in-frame ones, dropping some. The sample shows about 360,000 clones, around 87% of them seen only once. Material for sequencing was PBMCs or T cells enriched from blood (not recorded which). These receptors all stem from a man between 35 and 55 years old in a cohort exposed to, infected with or recovered from COVID-19 (not recorded which).

CDR3 in DNA: TGTGCCAGCAGTTTAAGGACTCGCCAAGAGACCCAGTACTTC. Translated, it gives CASSLRTRQETQYF. This chain connects TRBV27 to TRBJ2-5, with a weak D call TRBD2 (5 bases). The CDR3 covers 14 residues. Germline-derived CDR1 and CDR2 are MNHEY and SMNVEV (reference sequence). The germline V and J ends were trimmed by 2 bases and 1 base, with 8 bases remaining between them.

The chain has TRBV5-6 and TRBJ1-3, with TRBD1 identical over 8 bases. J lost 3 bases, V lost 5 bases, and 7 bases had no gene match. Germline V CDR1 and CDR2: SGHDT, YYEEEE. The CDR3 has 15 amino acids. The CDR3 loop is CASSSQGANGNTIYF. CDR3 DNA sequence: TGTGCCAGCAGTTCGCAGGGGGCTAATGGAAACACCATATATTTT.

The rearrangement uses TRBV21-1 and TRBJ2-3; no check of the table's D call, TRBD1, against the DNA was made. TRBV21-1 is noted as a pseudogene. The CDR3 is 14 amino acids. The CDR3 coding sequence is TGTGCCAGCAGCAATTTGAGGGGGACAGATACGCAGTATTTT. Protein product: CASSNLRGTDTQYF.

The gene calls are TRBV7-3 and TRBJ2-3, with TRBD2 matching 9 bases. CDR3 size: 17 residues. Germline CDR1 SGHTA, CDR2 FQGTGA. V was pared by 6 bases and J by 1 base, with 11 bases of the junction left unmatched. CDR3 in amino acids: CASSPGVSGSRTDTQYF. The CDR3 DNA reads as TGTGCCAGCAGTCCAGGAGTTAGCGGGAGTCGCACAGATACGCAGTATTTT.

The CDR3 region is CASSLYPDLNEKLFF. For the CDR3, the DNA is TGCGCCAGCAGCTTGTATCCAGATCTTAATGAAAAACTGTTTTTT. V and J are TRBV5-1 and TRBJ1-4; D is ambiguous. Between the trimmed V and J ends, which lost 1 base and 4 bases, there was a span of 11 bases. The CDR3 totals 15 residues. Germline lookup yields CDR1 SGHRS and CDR2 YFSETQ.

The chain joins TRBV12-5 to TRBJ2-3; 7 bases line up with TRBD2. The CDR3 runs to 16 residues. Germline CDR1 LGHNT, CDR2 FRNRAP. The junction had 7 bases not matched to a gene; V was cut back by 4 bases and J by 0 bases. The chain's CDR3 is CASGSSSGTSTDTQYF. The DNA for the CDR3 is TGTGCTAGTGGTTCATCTAGCGGAACTAGCACAGATACGCAGTATTTT.

The gene calls are TRBV2 and TRBJ1-6; the match to TRBD1 covers 8 bases. The CDR3 has 16 amino acids. Germline values: CDR1 SNHLY, CDR2 FYNNEI. The trim removed 5 bases at V and 1 base at J, leaving 4 bases unmatched. The CDR3 sequence is CASSQGARSYNSPLHF. For the CDR3, the DNA is TGTGCCAGCAGTCAGGGGGCGCGATCCTATAATTCACCCCTCCACTTT.

This chain joins TRBV5-1 and TRBJ2-5, with 10 bases lining up with TRBD1. The CDR3 length is 15 residues. CDR1 SGHRS and CDR2 YFSETQ come from the germline V gene. J lost 5 bases, V lost 4 bases, and 8 bases had no gene match. The CDR3 here is CASSGGTGEWETQYF. The CDR3 DNA reads TGCGCCAGCAGCGGAGGGACAGGGGAGTGGGAGACCCAGTACTTC. The full variable domain, rest sourced from reference TRBV5-1 and TRBJ2-5, is KAGVTQTPRYLIKTRGQQVTLSCSPISGHRSVSWYQQTPGQGLQFLFEYFSETQRNKGNFPGRFSGRQFSNSRSEMNVSTLELGDSALYLCASSGGTGEWETQYFGPGTRLLVL.

The chain recombines TRBV19 with TRBJ2-7, with D hard to call. The CDR3 consists of 12 residues. Trimming took off 5 bases at V and 0 bases at J, with 5 bases between the two ends. From germline, CDR1 is LNHDA and CDR2 SQIVND (reference sequence). CDR3 protein: CASSPRSYEQYF. The CDR3 DNA reads as TGTGCCAGTAGTCCTCGCTCCTACGAGCAGTACTTC.

The chain recombines TRBV28 with TRBJ1-2; the match to TRBD1 covers 10 bases. The CDR3 is 15 residues long. In germline, CDR1 is MDHEN, CDR2 SYDVKM. V was pared by 2 bases and J by 3 bases, with 3 bases of the junction left unmatched. The CDR3 sequence: CASSLIGTGDYGYTF. For the CDR3, the DNA is TGTGCCAGCAGTTTAATTGGGACAGGGGACTATGGCTACACCTTC.

V is TRBV15 and J is TRBJ1-2; D gene ambiguous. The V and J ends lost 1 base and 7 bases respectively, with 10 bases between them. This CDR3 is built from 13 residues. Germline values: CDR1 LNHNV, CDR2 YYDKDF (reference sequence). The CDR3 DNA follows: TGTGCCACCAGCAGAGGGGAGGTCGGTGGCTACACCTTC. This gives the protein CATSRGEVGGYTF.

The J gene is TRBJ1-5, the V gene TRBV2; a possible D gene is TRBD1 (5 bases). Germline CDR1 reads SNHLY; CDR2 reads FYNNEI. CDR3 size: 14 residues. The V end lost 6 bases, the J end lost 3 bases, and 12 bases lay between the germline ends. CDR3 sequence (DNA): TGTGCCAGCAGGACAGATCCTCTCAATCAGCCCCAGCATTTT. Its protein product is CASRTDPLNQPQHF.

The chain has TRBV27 and TRBJ2-7; 9 bases agree with TRBD1. Germline V gene data show CDR1 as MNHEY and CDR2 as SMNVEV (reference sequence). The CDR3 length is 15 residues. V lost 3 bases, J lost 4 bases, and 7 bases stayed unmatched. The chain's CDR3 is CASSFSGQGGYEQYF. DNA of the CDR3: TGTGCCAGCAGTTTCTCGGGACAGGGTGGTTACGAGCAGTACTTC.

The rearrangement uses TRBV27 and TRBJ1-1; D not certain. V was cut by 3 bases and J by 1 base, with 12 bases left in between. There are 15 residues in the CDR3. Germline CDR1 is MNHEY and CDR2 is SMNVEV (reference sequence). The DNA for the CDR3 is TGTGCCAGCAGTTTCCGCCAGGCAGGGAACACTGAAGCTTTCTTT. This gives the protein CASSFRQAGNTEAFF.

This sequence joins TRBV27 and TRBJ1-6, with 10 bases matching TRBD1. V lost 5 bases, J lost 10 bases, and 5 bases stayed unmatched. This CDR3 spans 14 amino acids. Germline V gene lookup returns CDR1 MNHEY and CDR2 SMNVEV (reference sequence). This chain's CDR3 is CASSAGQGQSPLHF. CDR3 nucleotides: TGTGCCAGCAGTGCGGGACAGGGGCAATCACCCCTCCACTTT.

This clone was observed a single time. The chain has TRBV15 and TRBJ2-3; maybe TRBD2 (5 bases). The V gene lost 1 base and the J gene lost 2 bases, with 13 bases spanning the gap. The V gene's germline CDR1 is LNHNV and CDR2 YYDKDF (reference sequence). The length of the CDR3 is 16 residues. The CDR3 spells CATSRGGLGFTDTQYF. The CDR3 nucleotides read TGTGCCACCAGCAGAGGCGGGCTGGGGTTCACAGATACGCAGTATTTT.

The V and J genes are TRBV18 and TRBJ2-1, with D possibly matching TRBD2 (7 bases). Trimming left V 0 bases short and J 9 bases short, with 9 bases between. This CDR3 is built from 13 residues. CDR1 and CDR2 from the germline V gene are KGHSH and LQKENI. CDR3 sequence reads: CASSPPGGGEQFF. CDR3 in DNA: TGTGCCAGCTCACCACCGGGAGGGGGTGAGCAGTTCTTC.

The chain employs TRBV6-5 and TRBJ1-5; 7 bases align to TRBD1. V shed 7 bases, J shed 6 bases, and the junction held 12 bases outside the gene matches. CDR3 length equals 15 residues. Germline V gene sequence: CDR1 MNHEY, CDR2 SVGAGI. In DNA form, the CDR3 reads TGTGCCAGCACCCGGGAACAGGGGAGCGGTCAGCCCCAGCATTTT. Translated, it gives CASTREQGSGQPQHF.

The V gene is TRBV3-1 (or the pseudogene TRBV3-2), the J gene TRBJ2-7; 10 bases line up with TRBD2. The length of the CDR3 is 14 residues. Germline V CDR1 and CDR2: LGHDT, YNNKEL (reference sequence). V dropped 4 bases and J dropped 7; count of bases not matched to a gene: 7. CDR3 amino acids: CASSPLAGQGEQYF. In nucleotides, the CDR3 is TGTGCCAGCAGCCCACTAGCGGGACAAGGGGAGCAGTACTTC.

The V gene is TRBV30, the J gene TRBJ2-3; 12 nucleotides align to TRBD2. Germline V lookup: CDR1 GTSNPN, CDR2 SVGIG (reference sequence). The CDR3 length is 19 residues. The junction had 12 bases not matched to a gene; V was cut back by 2 bases and J by 0 bases. The CDR3 here is CAWSRARTSGNTSTDTQYF. CDR3 bases: TGTGCCTGGAGTCGAGCCCGGACTAGCGGGAACACTAGCACAGATACGCAGTATTTT.

V is TRBV2 and J is TRBJ1-2, with 10 bases lining up with TRBD1. Germline V CDR1 and CDR2: SNHLY, FYNNEI. Trimming at V came to 8 bases and at J to 4 bases, leaving 7 bases not matched to a gene. CDR3 length: 14 residues. The CDR3 DNA reads as TGTGCCAGCCAACCGACAGGGGGCTTCTATGGCTACACCTTC. It codes for CASQPTGGFYGYTF.

The V gene is TRBV5-6, the J gene TRBJ2-2; 10 bases match TRBD2. V dropped 0 bases and J dropped 7; count of bases not matched to a gene: 12. CDR3 size: 18 residues. Germline loops: CDR1 SGHDT, CDR2 YYEEEE. CDR3 loop: CASSLAPLLAGDFGELFF. In DNA form, the CDR3 reads TGTGCCAGCAGCTTGGCACCCCTTCTAGCGGGAGATTTCGGGGAGCTGTTTTTT.

This chain uses TRBV10-3 with TRBJ2-2, with 13 bases matching TRBD2. Germline V gene lookup returns CDR1 ENHRY and CDR2 SYGVKD. This CDR3 is built from 16 residues. The trim removed 2 bases at V and 8 bases at J, leaving 5 bases unmatched. The CDR3 spells CAISEGLAGVSGELFF. DNA for the CDR3: TGTGCCATCAGTGAGGGACTAGCGGGAGTATCAGGGGAGCTGTTTTTT.

The V gene is TRBV9, the J gene TRBJ1-2; perhaps TRBD1 as D (6 bases). V shed 4 bases and J shed 13 bases, with 26 bases lying between them. The CDR3 spans 15 residues. Germline V gene data show CDR1 as SGDLS and CDR2 as YYNGEE. The CDR3 here is CASSPRDTVSVLITF. The CDR3 coding sequence is TGTGCCAGCAGCCCACGGGACACCGTGTCCGTATTAATCACCTTC.

CDR3 sequence reads: CASSPRGGRAYEQYF. In DNA, the CDR3 is TGTGCCAGCAGTCCCCGTGGGGGCCGTGCCTACGAGCAGTACTTC. The rearrangement links TRBV28 to TRBJ2-7; the D gene is possibly TRBD1 (6 bases). The V end lost 5 bases, the J end lost 2 bases, and 16 bases lay between the germline ends. Germline V gives CDR1 MDHEN, CDR2 SYDVKM. CDR3 length: 15 amino acids.